This is a list of T cell receptor beta chains from one sample in a study of CD8+CD57+ T cells in acquired aplastic anemia. TCRdb processed the reads anew with MiXCR; each CDR3 protein has one entry. The sample contains 100,000 to 150,000 distinct CDR3 sequences, around 48% of which appear only once. Specimen: sorted CD4+, CD8+, or CD8+CD57+ T cells (not recorded which) from PBMCs. The receptors shown here come from a human donor in good health, serving as a control. Both conserved end residues are part of each CDR3. The D gene is left open where the match is weak. The size of a clone is reported for some rows only, either as once, few or many, or as a class for expanded clones.

D gene: TRBD1; clone size: NA; V gene: TRBV16; J gene: TRBJ2-7; CDR3 DNA: TGTGCCAGCAGCCAATTGGGACAGGGCGACGAGCAGTACTTC; CDR3 protein: CASSQLGQGDEQYF
D gene: TRBD1; clone size: many; V gene: TRBV27; J gene: TRBJ1-5; CDR3 DNA: TGTGCCAGCAGTGAAGTAGGACAGGGGGCCTTAGCCCAGCATTTT; CDR3 protein: CASSEVGQGALAQHF
D gene: NA; clone size: few; V gene: TRBV9; J gene: TRBJ1-2; CDR3 DNA: TGTGCCAGCAGCGCACAGGGTACCGGCTACACCTTC; CDR3 protein: CASSAQGTGYTF
D gene: TRBD1; clone size: NA; V gene: TRBV7-9; J gene: TRBJ1-6; CDR3 DNA: TGTGCCAGCAGCTTCCGGACAGGGGTCATCTCACCCCTCCACTTT; CDR3 protein: CASSFRTGVISPLHF
D gene: TRBD1; clone size: NA; V gene: TRBV20-1; J gene: TRBJ1-6; CDR3 DNA: TGCAGTGCTAGGGTCGGGACAGGTACGGCCCTATCACCCCTCCACTTT; CDR3 protein: CSARVGTGTALSPLHF
D gene: NA; clone size: many; V gene: TRBV19; J gene: TRBJ1-2; CDR3 DNA: TGTGCCAGTAGTTGGGGGATAGGCTATGGCTACACCTTC; CDR3 protein: CASSWGIGYGYTF
D gene: TRBD1; clone size: NA; V gene: TRBV11-2; J gene: TRBJ1-5; CDR3 DNA: TGTGCCAGCAGCTTAGATACAGGGGTAGGTCAGCCCCAGCATTTT; CDR3 protein: CASSLDTGVGQPQHF
D gene: NA; clone size: NA; V gene: TRBV7-7; J gene: TRBJ2-5; CDR3 DNA: TGTGCCAGCCCGGGAGGTGGTAGCAGGGGGCCCCAAGAGACCCAGTACTTC; CDR3 protein: CASPGGGSRGPQETQYF
D gene: TRBD1; clone size: NA; V gene: TRBV7-6; J gene: TRBJ1-2; CDR3 DNA: TGTGCCAGCACCCCCGGGACAGGGGGCGCTGATGGCTACACCTTC; CDR3 protein: CASTPGTGGADGYTF
D gene: TRBD1; clone size: NA; V gene: TRBV19; J gene: TRBJ1-2; CDR3 DNA: TGTGCCAGTAGGAGGACAGGGACTAACTATGGCTACACCTTC; CDR3 protein: CASRRTGTNYGYTF
D gene: TRBD1; clone size: NA; V gene: TRBV2; J gene: TRBJ1-5; CDR3 DNA: TGTGCCAGCAGTTCAGACAGGGCAGGTCAGCCCCAGCATTTT; CDR3 protein: CASSSDRAGQPQHF
D gene: NA; clone size: NA; V gene: TRBV9; J gene: TRBJ2-3; CDR3 DNA: TGTGCCAGCAGCGCCGGGTCCGCGGATACGCAGTATTTT; CDR3 protein: CASSAGSADTQYF
D gene: NA; clone size: NA; V gene: TRBV10-3; J gene: TRBJ2-7; CDR3 DNA: TGTGCCATCAGTGTGTCTTTAGCGGAATACTACGAGCAGTACTTC; CDR3 protein: CAISVSLAEYYEQYF
D gene: TRBD2; clone size: once; V gene: TRBV24-1; J gene: TRBJ2-1; CDR3 DNA: TGTGCCACCAGTGACACTAGCGGGAGGGCCGACAATGAGCAGTTCTTC; CDR3 protein: CATSDTSGRADNEQFF
D gene: NA; clone size: many; V gene: TRBV9; J gene: TRBJ2-3; CDR3 DNA: TGTGCCAGCAGCGTAAGAAGCGGAGGCACAGATACGCAGTATTTT; CDR3 protein: CASSVRSGGTDTQYF
D gene: TRBD2; clone size: NA; V gene: TRBV11-2; J gene: TRBJ2-3; CDR3 DNA: TGTGCCAGCAGCGGCAGAGCGGGAGGGTTCACAGATACGCAGTATTTT; CDR3 protein: CASSGRAGGFTDTQYF
D gene: TRBD2; clone size: NA; V gene: TRBV4-2; J gene: TRBJ2-7; CDR3 DNA: TGTGCCAGCAAGACTAGCGGGGGTCCCTACGAGCAGTACTTC; CDR3 protein: CASKTSGGPYEQYF
D gene: TRBD2; clone size: NA; V gene: TRBV7-9; J gene: TRBJ2-3; CDR3 DNA: TGTGCCAGCAGCTTAGGGACTAGGGCAGATACGCAGTATTTT; CDR3 protein: CASSLGTRADTQYF
D gene: NA; clone size: NA; V gene: TRBV10-3; J gene: TRBJ2-2; CDR3 DNA: TGTGCCACGGATCGCGGGATCGGGGAGCTGTTTTTT; CDR3 protein: CATDRGIGELFF
D gene: NA; clone size: NA; V gene: TRBV7-9; J gene: TRBJ1-6; CDR3 DNA: TGTGCCAGCAGCTCTCACCTCAATTCACCCCTCCACTTT; CDR3 protein: CASSSHLNSPLHF
D gene: TRBD2; clone size: many; V gene: TRBV7-3; J gene: TRBJ2-5; CDR3 DNA: TGTGCCAGCAGCTCCACCCCAGGGAGACTAGCGGGGGGGCAAGAGACCCAGTACTTC; CDR3 protein: CASSSTPGRLAGGQETQYF
D gene: NA; clone size: NA; V gene: TRBV25-1; J gene: TRBJ1-2; CDR3 DNA: TGTGCCAGCAGTGCTCTACAGGGTAACTATGGCTACACCTTC; CDR3 protein: CASSALQGNYGYTF
D gene: TRBD2; clone size: NA; V gene: TRBV7-3; J gene: TRBJ2-5; CDR3 DNA: TGTGCCAGCAGCTTAGCCCCACTAGCGGGGGGACGGGAGACCCAGTACTTC; CDR3 protein: CASSLAPLAGGRETQYF
D gene: TRBD1; clone size: NA; V gene: TRBV19; J gene: TRBJ1-1; CDR3 DNA: TGTGCCAGTAGAACCGGGACAGGGAACATGGGGAACACTGAAGCTTTCTTT; CDR3 protein: CASRTGTGNMGNTEAFF
D gene: NA; clone size: NA; V gene: TRBV7-8; J gene: TRBJ2-7; CDR3 DNA: TGTGCCAGCAGCTCCAGCACATTACGCGAGCAGTACTTC; CDR3 protein: CASSSSTLREQYF
D gene: NA; clone size: NA; V gene: TRBV7-2; J gene: TRBJ1-4; CDR3 DNA: TGTGCCAGCAGCACTCGACAGGCAACTAATGAAAAACTGTTTTTT; CDR3 protein: CASSTRQATNEKLFF
D gene: NA; clone size: NA; V gene: TRBV7-2; J gene: TRBJ2-2; CDR3 DNA: TGTGCCAGCAGCACAGGGACTCTACGGACCGGGGAGCTGTTTTTT; CDR3 protein: CASSTGTLRTGELFF
D gene: NA; clone size: NA; V gene: TRBV2; J gene: TRBJ2-5; CDR3 DNA: TGTGCCAGAAAAAAAGAGACCCAGTACTTC; CDR3 protein: CARKKETQYF
D gene: NA; clone size: many; V gene: TRBV29-1; J gene: TRBJ2-1; CDR3 DNA: TGCAGCGTTGGAGATACAGGCTGGGGGCATGAGCAGTTCTTC; CDR3 protein: CSVGDTGWGHEQFF
D gene: NA; clone size: NA; V gene: TRBV9; J gene: TRBJ2-3; CDR3 DNA: TGTGCCAGCAGCGGACGGGGGTCGGGAACAGATACGCAGTATTTT; CDR3 protein: CASSGRGSGTDTQYF
D gene: TRBD1; clone size: many; V gene: TRBV3-1; J gene: TRBJ1-2; CDR3 DNA: TGTGCCAGCAGCCCGGGACAGATAGATGGCTACACCTTC; CDR3 protein: CASSPGQIDGYTF